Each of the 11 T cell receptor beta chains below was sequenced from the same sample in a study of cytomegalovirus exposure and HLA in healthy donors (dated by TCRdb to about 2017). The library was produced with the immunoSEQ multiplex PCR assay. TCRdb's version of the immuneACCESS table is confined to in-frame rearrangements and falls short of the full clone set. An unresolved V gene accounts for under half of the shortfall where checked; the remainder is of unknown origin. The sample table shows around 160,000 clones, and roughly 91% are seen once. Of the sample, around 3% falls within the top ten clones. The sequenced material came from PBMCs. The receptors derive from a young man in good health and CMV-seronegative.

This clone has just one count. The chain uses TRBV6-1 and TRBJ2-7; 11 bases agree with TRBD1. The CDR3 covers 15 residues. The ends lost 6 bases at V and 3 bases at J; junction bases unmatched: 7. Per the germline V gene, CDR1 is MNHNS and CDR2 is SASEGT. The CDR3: CASRISGTGGYEQYF. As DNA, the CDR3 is TGTGCCAGCAGGATAAGCGGGACAGGGGGCTACGAGCAGTACTTC.

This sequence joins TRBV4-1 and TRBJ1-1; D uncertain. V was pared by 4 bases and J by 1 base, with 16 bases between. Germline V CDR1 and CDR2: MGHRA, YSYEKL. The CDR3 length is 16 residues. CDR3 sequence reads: CASSLLPRNRNTEAFF. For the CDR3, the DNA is TGCGCCAGCAGCCTCCTACCGCGGAACCGGAACACTGAAGCTTTCTTT.

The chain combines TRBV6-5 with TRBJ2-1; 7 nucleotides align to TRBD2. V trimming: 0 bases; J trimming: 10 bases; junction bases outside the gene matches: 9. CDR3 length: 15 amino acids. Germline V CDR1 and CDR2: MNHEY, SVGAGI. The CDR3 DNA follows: TGTGCCAGCAGTTACTCGGGGGGGAAGCTCTACGAGCAGTTCTTC. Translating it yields CASSYSGGKLYEQFF.

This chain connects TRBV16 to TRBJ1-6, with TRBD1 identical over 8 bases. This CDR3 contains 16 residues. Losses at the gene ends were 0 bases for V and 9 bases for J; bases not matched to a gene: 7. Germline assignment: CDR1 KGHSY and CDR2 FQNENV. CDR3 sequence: CASSQSVSGGRSPLHF. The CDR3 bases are TGTGCCAGCAGCCAATCGGTTTCAGGGGGCCGTTCACCCCTCCACTTT.

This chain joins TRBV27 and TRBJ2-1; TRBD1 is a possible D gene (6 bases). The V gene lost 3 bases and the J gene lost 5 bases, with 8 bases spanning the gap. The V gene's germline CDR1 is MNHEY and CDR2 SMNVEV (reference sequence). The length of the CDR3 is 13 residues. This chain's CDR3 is CASSFQGNNEQFF. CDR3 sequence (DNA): TGTGCCAGCAGTTTCCAGGGGAACAATGAGCAGTTCTTC.

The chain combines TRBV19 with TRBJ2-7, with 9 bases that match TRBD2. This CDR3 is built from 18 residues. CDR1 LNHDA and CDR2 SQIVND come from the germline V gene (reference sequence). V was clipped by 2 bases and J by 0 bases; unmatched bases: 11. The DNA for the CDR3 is TGTGCCAGTAGTATATCCCCCGATAGCGGGAGTTTCTCCTACGAGCAGTACTTC. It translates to CASSISPDSGSFSYEQYF. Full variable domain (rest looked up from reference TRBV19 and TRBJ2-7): DGGITQSPKYLFRKEGQNVTLSCEQNLNHDAMYWYRQDPGQGLRLIYYSQIVNDFQKGDIAEGYSVSREKKESFPLTVTSAQKNPTAFYLCASSISPDSGSFSYEQYFGPGTRLTVT.

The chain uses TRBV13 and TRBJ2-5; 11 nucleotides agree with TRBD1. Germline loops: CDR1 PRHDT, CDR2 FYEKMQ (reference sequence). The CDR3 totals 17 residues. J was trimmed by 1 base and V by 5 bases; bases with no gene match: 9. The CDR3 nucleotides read TGTGCCAGCAGCCTTACAGGACAGGGGGCTCGCCAAGAGACCCAGTACTTC. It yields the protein CASSLTGQGARQETQYF.

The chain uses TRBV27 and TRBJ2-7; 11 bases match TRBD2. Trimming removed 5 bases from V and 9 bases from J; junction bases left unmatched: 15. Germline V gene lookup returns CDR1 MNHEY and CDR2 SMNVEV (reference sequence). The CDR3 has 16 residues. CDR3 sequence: CASSLSSSGRTGGQYF. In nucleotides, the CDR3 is TGTGCCAGCAGTCTCTCCTCTAGCGGGAGGACCGGAGGGCAGTACTTC.

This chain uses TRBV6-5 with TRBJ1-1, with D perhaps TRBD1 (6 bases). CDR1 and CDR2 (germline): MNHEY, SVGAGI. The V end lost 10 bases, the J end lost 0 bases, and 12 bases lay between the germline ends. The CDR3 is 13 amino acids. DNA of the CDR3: TGTGCCACCCACAGGGCAATGAACACTGAAGCTTTCTTT. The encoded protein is CATHRAMNTEAFF.

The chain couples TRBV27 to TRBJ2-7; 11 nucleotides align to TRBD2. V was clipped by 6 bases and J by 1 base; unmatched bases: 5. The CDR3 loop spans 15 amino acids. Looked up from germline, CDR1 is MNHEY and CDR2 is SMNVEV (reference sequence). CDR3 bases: TGTGCCAGCAGGATTACTAGCGGGGGATCCTACGAGCAGTACTTC. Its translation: CASRITSGGSYEQYF.

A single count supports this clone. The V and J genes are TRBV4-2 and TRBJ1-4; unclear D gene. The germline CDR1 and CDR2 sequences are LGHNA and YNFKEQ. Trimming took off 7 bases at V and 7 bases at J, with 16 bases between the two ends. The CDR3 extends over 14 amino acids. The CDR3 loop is CASKLEDLGEKLFF. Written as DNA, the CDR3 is TGTGCCAGCAAATTGGAGGATCTAGGTGAAAAACTGTTTTTT.